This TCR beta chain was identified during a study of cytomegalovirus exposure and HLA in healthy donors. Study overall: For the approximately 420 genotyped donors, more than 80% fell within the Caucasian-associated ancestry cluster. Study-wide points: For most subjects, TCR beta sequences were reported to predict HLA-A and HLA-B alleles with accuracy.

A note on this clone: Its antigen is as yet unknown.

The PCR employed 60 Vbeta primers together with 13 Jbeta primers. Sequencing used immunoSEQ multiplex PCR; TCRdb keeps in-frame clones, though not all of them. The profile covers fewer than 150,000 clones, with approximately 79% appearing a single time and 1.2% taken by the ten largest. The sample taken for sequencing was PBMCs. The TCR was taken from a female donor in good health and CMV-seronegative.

The CDR3 sequence: CASSYFGGEGIYGYTF. The CDR3 DNA follows: TGTGCCAGCAGTTACTTCGGTGGCGAGGGTATCTATGGCTACACCTTC. The rearrangement links TRBV6-5 to TRBJ1-2; D remains unclear. Germline V lookup: CDR1 MNHEY, CDR2 SVGAGI. The CDR3 runs 16 residues. Trimming took 1 base from V and 4 from J, leaving 16 bases between them.